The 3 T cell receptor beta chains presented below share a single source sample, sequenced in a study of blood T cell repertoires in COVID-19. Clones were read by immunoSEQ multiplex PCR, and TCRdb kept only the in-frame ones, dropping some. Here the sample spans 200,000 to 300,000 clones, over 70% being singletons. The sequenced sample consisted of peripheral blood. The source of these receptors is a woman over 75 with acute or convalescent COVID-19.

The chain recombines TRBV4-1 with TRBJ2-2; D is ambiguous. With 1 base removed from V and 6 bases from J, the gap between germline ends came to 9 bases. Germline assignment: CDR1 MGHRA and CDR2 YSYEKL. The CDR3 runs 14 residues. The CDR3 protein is CASSQVKPPGELFF. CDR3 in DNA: TGCGCCAGCAGCCAAGTGAAGCCCCCCGGGGAGCTGTTTTTT.

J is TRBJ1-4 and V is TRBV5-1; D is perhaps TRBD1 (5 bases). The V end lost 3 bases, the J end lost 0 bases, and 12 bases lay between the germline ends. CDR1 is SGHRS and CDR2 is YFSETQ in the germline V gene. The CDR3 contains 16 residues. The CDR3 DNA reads TGCGCCAGCAGCTCGATGGCGGGGGCAACTAATGAAAAACTGTTTTTT. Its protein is CASSSMAGATNEKLFF.

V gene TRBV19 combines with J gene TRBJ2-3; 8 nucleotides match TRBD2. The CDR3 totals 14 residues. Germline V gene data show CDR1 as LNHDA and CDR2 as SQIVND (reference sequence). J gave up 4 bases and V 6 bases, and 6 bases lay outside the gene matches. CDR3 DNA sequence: TGTGCCAGTAGGAGGACTAGCATATCAGATACGCAGTATTTT. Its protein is CASRRTSISDTQYF.